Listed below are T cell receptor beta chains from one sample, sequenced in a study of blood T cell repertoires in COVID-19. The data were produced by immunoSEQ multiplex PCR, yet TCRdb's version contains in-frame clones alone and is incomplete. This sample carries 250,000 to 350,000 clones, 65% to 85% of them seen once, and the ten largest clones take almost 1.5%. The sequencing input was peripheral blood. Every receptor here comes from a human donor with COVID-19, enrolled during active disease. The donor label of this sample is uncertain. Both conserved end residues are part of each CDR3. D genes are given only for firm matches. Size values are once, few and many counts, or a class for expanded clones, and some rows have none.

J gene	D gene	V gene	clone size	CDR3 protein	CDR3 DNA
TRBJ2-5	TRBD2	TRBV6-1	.	CASSELATWGGETQYF	TGTGCCAGCAGTGAATTGGCGACATGGGGAGGGGAGACCCAGTACTTC
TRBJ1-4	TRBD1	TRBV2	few	CASSPWTGANEKLFF	TGTGCCAGCAGTCCTTGGACAGGGGCTAATGAAAAACTGTTTTTT
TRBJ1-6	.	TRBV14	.	CASSLWGGTSYNSPLHF	TGTGCCAGCAGCCTTTGGGGGGGGACCTCCTATAATTCACCCCTCCACTTT
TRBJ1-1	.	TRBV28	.	CASSPPGTSGIAFF	TGTGCCAGCAGCCCGCCCGGGACAAGCGGGATTGCTTTCTTT
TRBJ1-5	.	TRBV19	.	CASSIQAQPQHF	TGTGCCAGTAGTATTCAAGCCCAGCCCCAGCATTTT
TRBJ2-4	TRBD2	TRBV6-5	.	CASTKRGDKNIQYF	TGTGCCAGCACCAAGCGGGGGGACAAAAACATTCAGTACTTC
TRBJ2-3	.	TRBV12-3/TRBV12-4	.	CASRTYGTQYF	TGTGCCAGCAGAACGTACGGTACGCAGTATTTT
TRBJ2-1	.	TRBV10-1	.	CASSEADSYNEQFF	TGCGCCAGCAGTGAGGCGGACTCCTACAATGAGCAGTTCTTC
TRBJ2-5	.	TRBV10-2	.	CASSDSSGTHLETQYF	TGCGCCAGCAGTGATTCCAGCGGAACGCACCTAGAGACCCAGTACTTC
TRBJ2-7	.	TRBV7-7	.	CASSLAHGGEQYF	TGTGCTAGCAGCTTAGCGCACGGGGGAGAGCAGTACTTC
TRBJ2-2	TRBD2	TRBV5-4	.	CASSSGRAWTGELFF	TGTGCCAGCAGCTCCGGGAGGGCCTGGACCGGGGAGCTGTTTTTT
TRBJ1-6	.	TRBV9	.	CASSLQVGNSPLHF	TGTGCCAGCAGCCTCCAAGTGGGCAATTCACCCCTCCACTTT
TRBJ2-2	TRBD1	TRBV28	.	CASTRDDRGQSTGELFF	TGTGCCAGCACCCGGGATGACAGGGGGCAGAGCACCGGGGAGCTGTTTTTT
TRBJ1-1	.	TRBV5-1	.	CASSSDTVNTEAFF	TGCGCCAGCAGCTCGGACACAGTGAACACTGAAGCTTTCTTT
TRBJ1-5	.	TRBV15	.	CATSRGAGEQPQHF	TGTGCCACCAGCAGAGGGGCAGGGGAACAGCCCCAGCATTTT
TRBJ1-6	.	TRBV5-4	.	CASSSGGGTTYNSPLHF	TGTGCCAGCAGCTCCGGGGGGGGGACGACCTATAATTCACCCCTCCACTTT
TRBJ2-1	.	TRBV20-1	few	CSARRLHEQFF	TGCAGTGCTAGGCGCCTCCATGAGCAGTTCTTC
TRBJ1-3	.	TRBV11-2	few	CASSPRGGVGNTIYF	TGTGCCAGCAGCCCCCGGGGAGGGGTGGGAAACACCATATATTTT